The clone carrying this T cell receptor beta chain showed up many times. Its antigen is unknown. The data were taken from a study of human T cells and chemical hapten exposure. Study-wide results and limits: Having alopecia, donors may respond immunologically unlike healthy people.

This CDR3 comprises 15 residues. V was cut by 5 bases and J by 2 bases, with 14 bases left in between. Germline V CDR1 and CDR2: MNHEY, SMNVEV (reference sequence). TCRdb independently ran MiXCR on the RACE reads; one entry per CDR3 protein. The data contain roughly 89,000 distinct CDR3 sequences, roughly a tenth of them singletons. This sample's time point: patch test 3, about 24 weeks after DPC sensitization. Treatment specified: therapeutic diphenylcyclopropenone sensitization with weekly scalp DPC. The drawing of blood occurred before each patch test was applied. This clonotype originated in a woman in her 30s with alopecia areata. Some clones in this sample may be carry-over from other donors' samples. V is TRBV27 and J is TRBJ2-3; the D gene is possibly TRBD1 (5 bases). Sequenced here: whole blood, sampled in connection with sensitization to the hapten diphenylcyclopropenone (DPC). The CDR3 coding sequence is TGTGCCAGCAGTCGCAGGGCAGGGATCACAGATACGCAGTATTTT. It specifies CASSRRAGITDTQYF.